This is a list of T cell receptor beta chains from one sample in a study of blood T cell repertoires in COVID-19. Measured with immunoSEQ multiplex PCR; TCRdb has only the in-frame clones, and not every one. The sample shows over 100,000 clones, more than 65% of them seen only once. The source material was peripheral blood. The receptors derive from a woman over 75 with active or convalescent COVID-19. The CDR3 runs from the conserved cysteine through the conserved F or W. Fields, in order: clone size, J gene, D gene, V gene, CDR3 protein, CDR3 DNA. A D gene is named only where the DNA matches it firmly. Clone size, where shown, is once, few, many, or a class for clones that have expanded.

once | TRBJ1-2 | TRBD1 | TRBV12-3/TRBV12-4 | CASRTGTGVGYTF | TGTGCCAGCAGAACCGGGACAGGCGTCGGCTACACCTTC
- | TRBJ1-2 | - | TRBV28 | CASSGPAQRNYGYTF | TGTGCCAGCAGTGGGCCCGCACAACGGAACTATGGCTACACCTTC
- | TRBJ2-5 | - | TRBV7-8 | CASSRRGNRETQYF | TGTGCCAGCAGCCGAAGGGGGAATCGGGAGACCCAGTACTTC
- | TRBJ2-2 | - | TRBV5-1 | CASSLSEFPGELFF | TGCGCCAGCAGCTTGTCTGAGTTCCCCGGGGAGCTGTTTTTT
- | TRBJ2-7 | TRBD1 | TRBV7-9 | CASSLALLGQGYEQYF | TGTGCCAGCAGCTTAGCGCTTCTGGGACAGGGCTACGAGCAGTACTTC
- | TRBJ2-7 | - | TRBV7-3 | CASSFSRDYEQYF | TGTGCCAGCAGCTTTTCCAGGGACTACGAGCAGTACTTC
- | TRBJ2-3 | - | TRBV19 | CASSGLGQGTDTQYF | TGTGCCAGTAGTGGTCTCGGGCAGGGGACAGATACGCAGTATTTT
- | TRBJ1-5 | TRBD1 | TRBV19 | CASRRDRASNQPQHF | TGTGCCAGTAGGAGGGACAGGGCCAGCAATCAGCCCCAGCATTTT
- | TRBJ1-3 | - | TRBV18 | CASSPPGVSPATSGNTIYF | TGTGCCAGCTCACCTCCAGGGGTTTCACCGGCGACGTCTGGAAACACCATATATTTT
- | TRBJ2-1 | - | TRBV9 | CASSVASASYNEQFF | TGTGCCAGCAGCGTAGCGAGCGCCTCCTACAATGAGCAGTTCTTC
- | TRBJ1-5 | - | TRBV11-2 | CASSLDNRESNQPQHF | TGTGCCAGCAGTCTAGACAACAGGGAGAGCAATCAGCCCCAGCATTTT
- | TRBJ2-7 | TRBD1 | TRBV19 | CASSEGQGSPYEQYF | TGTGCCAGTAGTGAGGGACAGGGAAGTCCCTACGAGCAGTACTTC
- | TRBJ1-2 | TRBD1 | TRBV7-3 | CASSSPTGGGYTF | TGTGCCAGCAGCTCTCCGACAGGGGGGGGCTACACCTTC
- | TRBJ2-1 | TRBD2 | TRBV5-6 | CASSRGLAEWDYNEQFF | TGTGCCAGCAGCCGGGGACTAGCGGAGTGGGACTACAATGAGCAGTTCTTC
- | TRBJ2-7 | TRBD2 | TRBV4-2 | CASSQDRLAGVIYF | TGTGCCAGCAGCCAAGATAGGCTAGCGGGAGTCATATACTTC
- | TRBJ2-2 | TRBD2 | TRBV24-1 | CATRGLAGTGELFF | TGTGCCACCAGGGGACTAGCGGGAACCGGGGAGCTGTTTTTT
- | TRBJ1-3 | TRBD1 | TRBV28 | CASSLVGGGSRNTIYF | TGTGCCAGCAGTTTGGTAGGAGGGGGCTCGCGAAACACCATATATTTT
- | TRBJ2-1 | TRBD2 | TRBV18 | CASSSLLRTGTSGLSSYNEQFF | TGTGCCAGCTCCTCACTACTCAGAACTGGGACTAGCGGGTTGAGCTCCTACAATGAGCAGTTCTTC
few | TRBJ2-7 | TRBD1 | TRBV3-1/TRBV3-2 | CASSQDGTGYEQYF | TGTGCCAGCAGCCAAGATGGGACAGGGTACGAGCAGTACTTC
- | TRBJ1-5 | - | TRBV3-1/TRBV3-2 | CASSQDSPGVGQPQHF | TGTGCCAGCAGCCAAGATTCCCCAGGGGTTGGTCAGCCCCAGCATTTT
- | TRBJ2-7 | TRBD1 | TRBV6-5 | CASRTGGTRDEQYF | TGTGCCAGCAGAACAGGGGGCACCCGGGACGAGCAGTACTTC
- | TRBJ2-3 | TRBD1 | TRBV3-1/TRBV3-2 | CASSQWTGTDTQYF | TGTGCCAGCAGCCAATGGACAGGGACAGATACGCAGTATTTT
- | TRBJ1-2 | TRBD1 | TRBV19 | CASSIGQGGHGYTF | TGTGCCAGTAGTATAGGACAGGGGGGCCATGGCTACACCTTC
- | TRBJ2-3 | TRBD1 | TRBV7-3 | CASSPTTGVYSTDTQYF | TGTGCCAGCAGCCCGACCACAGGGGTCTATAGCACAGATACGCAGTATTTT
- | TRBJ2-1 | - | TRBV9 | CASSATEGSYNEQFF | TGTGCCAGCAGCGCGACTGAGGGCTCCTACAATGAGCAGTTCTTC
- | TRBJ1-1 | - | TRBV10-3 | CAMSNRVLDTEAFF | TGTGCCATGAGCAACAGGGTTTTGGACACTGAAGCTTTCTTT
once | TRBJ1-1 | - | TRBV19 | CASSIRGMHTEAFF | TGTGCCAGTAGTATCCGGGGTATGCACACTGAAGCTTTCTTT
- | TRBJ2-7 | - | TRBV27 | CASSLFGQTYEQYF | TGTGCCAGCAGTTTATTTGGGCAAACCTACGAGCAGTACTTC
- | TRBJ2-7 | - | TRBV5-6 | CASSWADEQYF | TGTGCCAGCAGCTGGGCAGACGAGCAGTACTTC
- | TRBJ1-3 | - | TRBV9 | CASSVGGPIISGNTIYF | TGTGCCAGCAGCGTAGGGGGGCCGATTATCTCTGGAAACACCATATATTTT